This T cell receptor beta chain was sequenced for a study of T cells after yellow fever vaccination. General study points: In post-booster samples, most primary-vaccination clones reappeared (about 95% CD4, 70% to 90% CD8).

About this clonotype itself: Its antigen is unknown.

One entry per CDR3 protein results from TCRdb running MiXCR on the 5' RACE reads. This sample carries approximately 170,000 distinct CDR3 sequences, 11% of them seen once, and the ten largest clones take 36%. J lost 7 bases, V lost 2 bases, and 9 bases had no gene match. Per germline, CDR1 SEHNR and CDR2 FQNEAQ (reference sequence). The CDR3 loop spans 16 amino acids. V is TRBV7-9 and J is TRBJ2-1; TRBD1 agrees at 9 bases. This receptor was obtained from a man aged 18 to 30 who received the YFV17D yellow fever vaccine. The sample here was CD8+ T cells sorted from PBMCs, taken 15 days after the yellow fever booster vaccination. The DNA of the CDR3 is TGTGCCAGCAGCTTACTTGGACAGGGGTTTAGTAATGAGCAGTTCTTC. Protein: CASSLLGQGFSNEQFF.